This TCR beta chain was identified in a study of CD8 T cells in Susac syndrome. When the RNA was reverse transcribed, random hexamers were used with an input of 0.5 to 1 ug. One entry per CDR3 protein, called by TCRdb with MiXCR from the immunoSEQ multiplex PCR reads. The sample lists 160,000 or so distinct CDR3 sequences, about 95% occurring once. Trimming removed 4 bases from V and 4 bases from J; junction bases left unmatched: 7. This CDR3 spans 15 amino acids. Germline loops: CDR1 SSHAT, CDR2 FNYEAQ (reference sequence). In this sample, this clonotype turned up once. This sequence was found in a human donor with Susac syndrome. The sequenced sample was CD4+ T cells from PBMCs. J is TRBJ2-5 and V is TRBV7-7; 9 bases match TRBD1. The CDR3 loop reads CASSSTGGSGETQYF. CDR3 bases: TGTGCCAGCAGCTCAACAGGGGGCTCGGGAGAGACCCAGTACTTC.